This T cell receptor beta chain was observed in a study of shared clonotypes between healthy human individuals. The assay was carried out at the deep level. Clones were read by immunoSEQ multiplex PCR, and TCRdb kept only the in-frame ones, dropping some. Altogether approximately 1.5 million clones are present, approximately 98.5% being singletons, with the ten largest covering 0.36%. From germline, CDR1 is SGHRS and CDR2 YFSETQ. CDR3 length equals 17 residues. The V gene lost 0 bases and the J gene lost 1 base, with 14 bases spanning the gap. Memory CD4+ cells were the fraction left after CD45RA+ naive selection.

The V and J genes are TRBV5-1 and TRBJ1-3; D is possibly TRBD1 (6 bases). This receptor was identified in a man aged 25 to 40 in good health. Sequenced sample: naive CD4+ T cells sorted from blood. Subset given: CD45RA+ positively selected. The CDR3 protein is CASSLAIGGGSGNTIYF. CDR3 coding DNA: TGCGCCAGCAGCTTGGCAATTGGAGGGGGATCTGGAAACACCATATATTTT. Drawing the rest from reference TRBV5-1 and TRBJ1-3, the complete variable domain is KAGVTQTPRYLIKTRGQQVTLSCSPISGHRSVSWYQQTPGQGLQFLFEYFSETQRNKGNFPGRFSGRQFSNSRSEMNVSTLELGDSALYLCASSLAIGGGSGNTIYFGEGSWLTVV.